This TCR beta chain comes out of a study of T cells in localized non-small cell lung cancer. Overall study results and limits: In adjacent lung, a median around 50 of the top 100 tumor clones were found. As only one tumor region underwent sequencing, heterogeneity remains possible. Maximal T cell clonality occurred in uninvolved adjacent lung, with tumor ranking below it.

TCRdb's copy holds only in-frame clones and misses some; the assay was immunoSEQ multiplex PCR. The sample records some 19,000 clones, over 80% being singletons. Turning to this clone: Its specificity is not known.

There are 16 residues in the CDR3. The germline gives CDR1 LGHNA, CDR2 YSLEER. Trimming took 4 bases from V and 5 from J, leaving 20 bases between them. The chain recombines TRBV4-3 with TRBJ2-5; tentatively, D is TRBD2 (8 bases). The sequenced sample was peripheral blood, obtained before any cancer treatment. The sequence came from a male donor older than 55 with stage I squamous cell lung carcinoma. The CDR3: CASSPNPGQRGETQYF. CDR3 in DNA: TGCGCCAGCAGCCCTAATCCGGGACAGCGGGGGGAGACCCAGTACTTC.